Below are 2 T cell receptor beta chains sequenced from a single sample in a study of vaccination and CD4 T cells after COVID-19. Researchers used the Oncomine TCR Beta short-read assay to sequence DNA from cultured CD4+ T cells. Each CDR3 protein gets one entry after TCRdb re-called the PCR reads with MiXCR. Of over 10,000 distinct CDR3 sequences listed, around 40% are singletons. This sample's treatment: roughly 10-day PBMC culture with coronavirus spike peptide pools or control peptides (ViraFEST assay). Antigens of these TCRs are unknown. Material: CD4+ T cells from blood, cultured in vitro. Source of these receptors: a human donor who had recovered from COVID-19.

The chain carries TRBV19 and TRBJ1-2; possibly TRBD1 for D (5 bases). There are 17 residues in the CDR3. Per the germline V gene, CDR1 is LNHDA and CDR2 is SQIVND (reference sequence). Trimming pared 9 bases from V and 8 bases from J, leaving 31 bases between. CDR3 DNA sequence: TGTGCCAGCAGAAAAACTCTCGCGGGGCAGCCTCCGGGAGGCTACACCTTC. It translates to CASRKTLAGQPPGGYTF.

CDR3 in DNA: TGTGCCAGCAGCTTCGGACAGGGGTTTGTGACCGGGGAGCTGTTTTTT. Its protein is CASSFGQGFVTGELFF. The chain has TRBV7-9 and TRBJ2-2; 9 nucleotides align to TRBD1. J lost 5 bases, V lost 3 bases, and 7 bases had no gene match. Germline V gene sequence: CDR1 SEHNR, CDR2 FQNEAQ (reference sequence). The CDR3 contains 16 residues.